Detailed here is one T cell receptor beta chain. The antigen is not known. The data derive from a study of T-cell memory formation after mild COVID-19. V shed 5 bases and J shed 6 bases, with 13 bases lying between them. The CDR3 spans 14 residues. Germline-derived CDR1 and CDR2 are LGHDT and YNNKEL (reference sequence). General study findings and limits: CD4+ contracting clones were found mainly in CM and EM, and CD8+ ones in EMRA. Researchers found some responding clones in pre-infection memory, a sign that cross-reactive memory joined.

After 5'RACE with constant-segment primers, TCR alpha and TCR beta cDNA libraries carrying sample barcodes and UMIs were obtained. TCRdb redid the calling of the 5' RACE reads with MiXCR, one entry per CDR3 protein. The sample comprises some 450,000 distinct CDR3 sequences, about 19% of which are singletons, and roughly 8% rests with the top ten. The chain couples TRBV3-1 to TRBJ2-2; D is unclear. Sequencing was done on a sample of PBMCs or a T cell subset sorted from them (not recorded which). The sequence was collected from an adult woman who had mild COVID-19 (a few samples of this study predate the infection). Cell type and time point are not known. The CDR3 here is CASSRTLVAGELFF. DNA of the CDR3: TGTGCCAGCAGCAGGACCCTAGTCGCCGGGGAGCTGTTTTTT.